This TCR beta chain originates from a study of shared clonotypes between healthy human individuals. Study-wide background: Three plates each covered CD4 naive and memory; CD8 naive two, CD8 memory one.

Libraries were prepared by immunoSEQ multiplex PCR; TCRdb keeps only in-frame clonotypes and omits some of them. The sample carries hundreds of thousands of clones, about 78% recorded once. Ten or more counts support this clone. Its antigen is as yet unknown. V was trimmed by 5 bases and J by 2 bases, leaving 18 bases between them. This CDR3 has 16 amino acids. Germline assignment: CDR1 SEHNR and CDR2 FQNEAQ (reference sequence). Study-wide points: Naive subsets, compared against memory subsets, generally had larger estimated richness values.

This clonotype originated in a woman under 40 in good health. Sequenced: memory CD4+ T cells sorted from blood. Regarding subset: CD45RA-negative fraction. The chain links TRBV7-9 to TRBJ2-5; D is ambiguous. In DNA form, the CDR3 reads TGTGCCAGCAGCGATAGGGTTGGCTCAGAGCAAGAGACCCAGTACTTC. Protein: CASSDRVGSEQETQYF.